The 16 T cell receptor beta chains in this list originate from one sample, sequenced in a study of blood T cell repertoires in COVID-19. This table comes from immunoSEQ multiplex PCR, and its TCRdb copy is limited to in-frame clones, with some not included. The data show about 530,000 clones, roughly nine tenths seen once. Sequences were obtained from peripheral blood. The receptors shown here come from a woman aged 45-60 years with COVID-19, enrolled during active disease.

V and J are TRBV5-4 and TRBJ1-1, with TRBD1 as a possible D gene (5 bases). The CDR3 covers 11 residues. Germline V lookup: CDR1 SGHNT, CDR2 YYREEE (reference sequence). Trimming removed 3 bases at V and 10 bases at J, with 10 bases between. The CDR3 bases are TGTGCCAGCAGCTCCCGGGGGGGAGCTTTCTTT. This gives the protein CASSSRGGAFF.

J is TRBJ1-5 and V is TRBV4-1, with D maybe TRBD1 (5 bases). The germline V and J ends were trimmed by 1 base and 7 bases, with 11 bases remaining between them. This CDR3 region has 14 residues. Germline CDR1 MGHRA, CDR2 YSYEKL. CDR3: CASSQVMGLQPQHF. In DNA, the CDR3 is TGCGCCAGCAGCCAAGTTATGGGGCTCCAGCCCCAGCATTTT.

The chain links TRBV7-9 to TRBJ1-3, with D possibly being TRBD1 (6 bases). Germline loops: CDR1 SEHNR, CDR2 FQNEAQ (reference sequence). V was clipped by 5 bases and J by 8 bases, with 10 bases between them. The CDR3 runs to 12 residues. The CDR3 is CASSLDRYTIYF. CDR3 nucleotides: TGTGCCAGCAGCCTCGACAGGTACACCATATATTTT.

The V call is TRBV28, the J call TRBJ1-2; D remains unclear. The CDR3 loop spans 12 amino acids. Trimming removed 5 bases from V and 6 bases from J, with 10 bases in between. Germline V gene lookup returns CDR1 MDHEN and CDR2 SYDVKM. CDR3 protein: CASSRPRDGYTF. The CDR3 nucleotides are TGTGCCAGCAGTAGACCTCGGGATGGCTACACCTTC.

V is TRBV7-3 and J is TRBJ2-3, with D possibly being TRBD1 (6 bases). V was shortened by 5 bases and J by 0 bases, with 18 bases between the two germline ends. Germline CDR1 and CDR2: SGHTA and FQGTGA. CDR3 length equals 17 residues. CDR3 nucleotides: TGTGCCAGCAGCCCCACCTGGGGGCTCTCCAGCACAGATACGCAGTATTTT. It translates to CASSPTWGLSSTDTQYF.

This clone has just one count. The CDR3 is CAWSLGGTDYEQYF. The CDR3 DNA follows: TGTGCCTGGAGCTTAGGAGGGACAGACTACGAGCAGTACTTC. The V call is TRBV30, the J call TRBJ2-7; perhaps TRBD1 as D (7 bases). The CDR3 spans 14 residues. Germline CDR1 is GTSNPN and CDR2 is SVGIG (reference sequence). The ends were cut back, 3 bases at V and 3 bases at J, with 15 bases in the middle.

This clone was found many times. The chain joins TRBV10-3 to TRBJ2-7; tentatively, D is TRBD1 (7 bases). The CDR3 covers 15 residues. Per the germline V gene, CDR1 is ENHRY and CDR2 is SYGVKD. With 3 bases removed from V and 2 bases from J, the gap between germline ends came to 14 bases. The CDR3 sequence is CAISDQGGVTYEQYF. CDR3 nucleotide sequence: TGTGCCATCAGTGACCAGGGGGGAGTAACCTACGAGCAGTACTTC.

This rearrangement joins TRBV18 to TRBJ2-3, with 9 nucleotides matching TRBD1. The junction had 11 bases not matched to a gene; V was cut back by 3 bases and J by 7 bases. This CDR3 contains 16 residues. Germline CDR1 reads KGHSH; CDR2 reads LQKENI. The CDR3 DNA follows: TGTGCCAGCTCACCGGGGAACAGGGGGCGAATGAATACGCAGTATTTT. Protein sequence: CASSPGNRGRMNTQYF.

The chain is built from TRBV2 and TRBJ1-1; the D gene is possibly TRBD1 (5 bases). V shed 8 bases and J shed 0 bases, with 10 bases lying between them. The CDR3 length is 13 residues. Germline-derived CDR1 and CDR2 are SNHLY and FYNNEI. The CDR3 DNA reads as TGTGCCAGCCTTCAGACAGTGAACACTGAAGCTTTCTTT. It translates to CASLQTVNTEAFF.

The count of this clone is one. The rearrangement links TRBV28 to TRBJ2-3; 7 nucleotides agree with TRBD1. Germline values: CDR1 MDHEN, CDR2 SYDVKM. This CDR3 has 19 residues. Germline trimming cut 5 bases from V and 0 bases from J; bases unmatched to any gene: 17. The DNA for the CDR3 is TGTGCCAGCAGTAAGGGGGCAGGGGGATTCCGTACTAGCACAGATACGCAGTATTTT. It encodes CASSKGAGGFRTSTDTQYF.

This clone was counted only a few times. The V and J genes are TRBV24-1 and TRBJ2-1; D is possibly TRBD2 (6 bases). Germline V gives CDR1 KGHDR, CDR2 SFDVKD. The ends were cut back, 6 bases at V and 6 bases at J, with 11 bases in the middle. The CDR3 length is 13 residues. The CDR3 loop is CATSRRAGNEQFF. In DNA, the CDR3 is TGTGCCACCAGTCGGAGGGCGGGCAATGAGCAGTTCTTC.

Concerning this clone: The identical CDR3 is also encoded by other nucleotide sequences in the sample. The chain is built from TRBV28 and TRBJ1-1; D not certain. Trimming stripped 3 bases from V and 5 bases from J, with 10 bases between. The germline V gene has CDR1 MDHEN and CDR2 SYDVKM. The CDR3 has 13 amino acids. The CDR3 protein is CASSLRGFTEAFF. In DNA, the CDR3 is TGTGCCAGCAGTTTGCGAGGTTTTACTGAAGCTTTCTTT.

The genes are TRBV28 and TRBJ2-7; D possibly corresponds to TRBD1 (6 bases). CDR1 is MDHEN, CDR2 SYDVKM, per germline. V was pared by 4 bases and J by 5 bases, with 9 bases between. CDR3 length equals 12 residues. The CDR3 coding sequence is TGTGCCAGCAGTTCCCACAGGGACGAGCAGTACTTC. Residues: CASSSHRDEQYF.

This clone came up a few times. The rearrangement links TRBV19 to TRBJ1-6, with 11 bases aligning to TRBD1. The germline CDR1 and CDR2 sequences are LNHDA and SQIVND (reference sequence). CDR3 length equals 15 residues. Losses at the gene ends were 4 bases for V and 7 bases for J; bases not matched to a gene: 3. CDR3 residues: CASSSGDRGNSPLHF. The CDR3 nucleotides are TGTGCCAGTAGTAGCGGGGACAGGGGGAATTCACCCCTCCACTTT.

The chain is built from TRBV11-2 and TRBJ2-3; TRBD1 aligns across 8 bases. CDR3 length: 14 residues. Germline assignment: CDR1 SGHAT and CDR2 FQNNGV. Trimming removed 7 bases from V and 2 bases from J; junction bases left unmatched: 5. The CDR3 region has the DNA TGTGCCAGCACCCGGACAGGGAACACAGATACGCAGTATTTT. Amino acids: CASTRTGNTDTQYF.

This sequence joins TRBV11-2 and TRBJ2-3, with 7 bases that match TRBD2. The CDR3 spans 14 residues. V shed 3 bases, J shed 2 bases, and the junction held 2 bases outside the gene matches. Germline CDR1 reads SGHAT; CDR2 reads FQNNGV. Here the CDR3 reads CASSFSGATDTQYF. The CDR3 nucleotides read TGTGCCAGCAGCTTCAGCGGGGCCACAGATACGCAGTATTTT.